The TCR beta chain under discussion was sequenced for a study of shared clonotypes between healthy human individuals. Study context: A donor's plate count was three for CD4 naive and three for CD4 memory; CD8 naive had two and CD8 memory one.

For this clone: Its antigen is not identified.

Findings and caveats of the study: For sorted subsets, rarefaction showed incomplete sequencing despite large depth. Sample collection involved blood only; tissue repertoires are likely different.

The table came from immunoSEQ multiplex PCR; TCRdb's copy has only in-frame clones and leaves some out. The sample contains approximately 2.5 million clones, approximately 90% of which appear only once. This CDR3 has 14 amino acids. V was clipped by 4 bases and J by 8 bases; unmatched bases: 8. CDR1 and CDR2 from the germline V gene are MNHNY and SVGAGI (reference sequence). Sequencing used naive CD4+ T cells sorted from blood. The subset denotes: CD45RA+ positively selected. The chain employs TRBV6-6 and TRBJ2-1; 7 positions agree with TRBD1. This sequence was found in a man in his late teens or twenties in good health. CDR3 in amino acids: CASSSGQYLDEQFF. In DNA, the CDR3 is TGTGCCAGCAGTTCGGGACAGTACTTGGATGAGCAGTTCTTC.